This record looks at one T cell receptor beta chain sequence and its context. The protocol was immunoSEQ multiplex PCR, while the TCRdb copy is restricted to in-frame clones and leaves out a portion. The table lists almost 550,000 clones, approximately 78% of them singletons. This record comes from a study of shared T cell receptors in the human thymus. Germline V gives CDR1 MGHRA, CDR2 YSYEKL. The length of the CDR3 is 15 residues. The V segment lost 0 bases and the J segment 7 bases; nucleotides outside the gene matches: 6. The same data also went into a second study, on human thymus T cells.

Sequencing was carried out using thymocytes. The chain is built from TRBV4-1 and TRBJ1-5, with 7 bases that match TRBD1. The source of this sequence is a boy younger than two with a congenital heart defect. CDR3 in DNA: TGCGCCAGCAGCCAAGATCTAAGGGGGCGACAGCCCCAGCATTTT. Amino acids: CASSQDLRGRQPQHF.